This T cell receptor (beta chain) was sequenced during a study of a mutant IDH1 vaccine in newly diagnosed glioma. For the study at large: Patients got their first vaccination 4-6 weeks after radiotherapy alone, or with temozolomide cycles. The therapy given earlier, which was standard therapy, consisted of radiotherapy, temozolomide, or both, and most of the patients received both. Visits designated V12 and V13 were conducted at weeks 35 and 47, respectively.

Some clones are missing from TCRdb's copy, which holds only in-frame ones; the method was immunoSEQ multiplex PCR. Of around 32,000 clones in the sample, over 75% are singletons; the top ten hold under 4%. As to time point: week 35, safety follow-up. Each dose delivered 300 ug of mutant IDH1 20-mer peptide subcutaneously with imiquimod. The germline V gene encodes CDR1 MNHNS and CDR2 SASEGT. V was pared by 1 base and J by 5 bases, with 17 bases between. The CDR3 loop spans 16 amino acids. In the case of this clone: Its antigen is unknown.

The chain joins TRBV6-1 to TRBJ1-1, with D hard to call. The receptor comes from a man aged 35 to 55 with glioma. Some clones in this sample may be carry-over from other donors' samples. The sample here was PBMCs, taken from a glioma patient whose treatment included an IDH1 peptide vaccine. The CDR3 DNA follows: TGTGCCAGCAGTGAAGGTAGGGTCGCGGAGAGGACTGAAGCTTTCTTT. Translation gives CASSEGRVAERTEAFF.